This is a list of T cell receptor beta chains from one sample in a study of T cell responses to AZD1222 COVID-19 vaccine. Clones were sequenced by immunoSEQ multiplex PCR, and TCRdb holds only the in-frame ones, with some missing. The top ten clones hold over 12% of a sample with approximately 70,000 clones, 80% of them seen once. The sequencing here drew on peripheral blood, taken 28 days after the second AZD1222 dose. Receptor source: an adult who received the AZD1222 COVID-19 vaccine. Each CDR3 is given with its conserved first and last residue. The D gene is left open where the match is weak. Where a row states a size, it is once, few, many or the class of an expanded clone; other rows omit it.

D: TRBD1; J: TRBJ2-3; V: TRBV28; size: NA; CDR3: CASSLIPTQGASSDTQYF; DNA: TGTGCCAGCAGTTTAATCCCTACACAGGGGGCGTCGTCAGATACGCAGTATTTT
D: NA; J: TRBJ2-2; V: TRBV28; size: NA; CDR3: CASSGTRGELFF; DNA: TGTGCCAGCAGTGGGACGCGCGGGGAGCTGTTTTTT
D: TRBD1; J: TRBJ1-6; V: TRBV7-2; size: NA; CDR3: CASSLVVGQGSPLHF; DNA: TGTGCCAGCAGCTTAGTGGTGGGACAGGGCTCACCCCTCCACTTT
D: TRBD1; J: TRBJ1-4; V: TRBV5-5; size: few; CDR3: CASSDRGEKLFF; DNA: TGTGCCAGCAGCGACAGGGGTGAAAAACTGTTTTTT
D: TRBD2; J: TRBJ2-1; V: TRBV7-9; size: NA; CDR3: CASSLGLAGDPGFF; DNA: TGTGCCAGCAGCTTAGGACTAGCGGGGGATCCTGGGTTCTTC
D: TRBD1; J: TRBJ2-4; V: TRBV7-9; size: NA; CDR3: CASSLGGTGLNIQYF; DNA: TGTGCCAGCAGCTTAGGGGGGACAGGGTTAAACATTCAGTACTTC
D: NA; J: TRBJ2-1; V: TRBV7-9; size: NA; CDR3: CASSLDATNEQFF; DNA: TGTGCCAGCAGCTTAGATGCCACCAATGAGCAGTTCTTC
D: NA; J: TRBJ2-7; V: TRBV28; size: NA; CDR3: CASSLRTGSGSYEQYF; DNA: TGTGCCAGCAGTTTACGAACAGGGTCGGGGAGTTACGAGCAGTACTTC
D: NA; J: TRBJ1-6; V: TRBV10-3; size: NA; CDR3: CAISSDSPNSPLHF; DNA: TGTGCCATCAGTTCCGACAGCCCTAATTCACCCCTCCACTTT
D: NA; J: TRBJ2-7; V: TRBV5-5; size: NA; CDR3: CASSREYEQYF; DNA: TGTGCCAGCAGCCGAGAATACGAGCAGTACTTC
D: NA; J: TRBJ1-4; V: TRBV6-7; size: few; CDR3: CASSPISTNEKLFF; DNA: TGTGCCAGCAGTCCCATCTCGACTAATGAAAAACTGTTTTTT